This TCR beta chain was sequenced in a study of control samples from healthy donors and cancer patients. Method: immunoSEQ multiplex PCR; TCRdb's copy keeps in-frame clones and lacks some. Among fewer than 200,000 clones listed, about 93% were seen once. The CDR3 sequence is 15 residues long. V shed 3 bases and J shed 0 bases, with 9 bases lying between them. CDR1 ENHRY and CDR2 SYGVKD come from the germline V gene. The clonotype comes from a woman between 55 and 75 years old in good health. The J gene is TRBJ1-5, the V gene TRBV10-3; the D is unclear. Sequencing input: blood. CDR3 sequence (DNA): TGTGCCATCAGTGATGAACAGTATAGCAATCAGCCCCAGCATTTT. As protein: CAISDEQYSNQPQHF.